What follows describes a single T cell receptor (beta chain). In its sample, this clonotype was seen once. What this receptor recognizes is not known. This clone may be a read error of a much larger clone one base away. What this sample's time point label stands for: persistent/refractory GD, antithyroid drugs over 5 years with positive TRAb. For both TCR sequencing and RNA sequencing, RNA was extracted from PBMCs using TRIzol. The diagnosis of Graves' disease was made according to American Thyroid Association guidelines. The patients came from an endocrinology department in Xi'an, China. Each patient gave 7 to 9.5 milliliters of peripheral blood, collected in an EDTA anticoagulant tube. PBMCs were isolated by Ficoll Paque Plus density gradient separation without further T cell sorting. An Agilent 2100 Bioanalyzer and agarose gel were used to check RNA quality, and a NanoDrop 2000 was used to measure RNA concentration.

Library preparation used multiplex PCR. Sequencer: Illumina HiSeq 4000. To build TCR beta libraries, CDR3 regions were amplified by Arm-PCR using iRepertoire HTBI primers. Before sequencing, the PCR products went through gel purification. In the source study's methods: Across samples, around 62 TRBV and 14 TRBJ segments were identified and used for gene usage analysis of CDR3 amino acid clonotypes. COPE and FqMerger were used to merge filtered high-quality paired reads into contigs. BLAST was used to align contigs to IMGT TRBV, TRBD and TRBJ reference genes, and CDR3 was defined according to IMGT. Any clonotype with a frequency above 0.1% was classified as a highly expanded clone. Repertoire diversity was measured by Shannon entropy, and V-J evenness by the Gini coefficient. A clonotype was considered public if more than one individual shared it. The public reads were quality trimmed at Q25 with fastp and then assembled into clones with MiXCR by TCRdb, keeping productive beta chains. Each entry merges the rows of one CDR3 protein and shows their most common DNA and genes. The V and J calls shown here were made by TCRdb, not taken from the authors' results. This sample comprises about 430,000 distinct CDR3 sequences, around a fifth of them detected only once. Approximately 14% of the sample is in the top ten clones.

The CDR3, from cysteine to phenylalanine, totals 15 residues. Only the CDR3 DNA stays, 45 bases, in frame from base 1. CDR1 and CDR2, looked up from the germline V gene, are MDHEN and SYDVKM. The data originate from a study of regulatory T cells in long-lasting Graves disease (dated by TCRdb to about 2021). Notes on the research overall: Persistent Graves' disease was defined as persistently positive TSH receptor autoantibodies together with antithyroid drug treatment for over 5 years. Persistent Graves' disease patients were compared with newly diagnosed Graves' disease patients by peripheral blood TCR sequencing and RNA sequencing. TCR sequencing covered roughly 13 persistent and 20 newly diagnosed Graves' disease patients, some 35 samples in total. The study was conducted in China and was registered as a clinical trial. Persistent Graves' disease patients in the clinical cohort had taken antithyroid drugs for roughly ten years on average. Study-wide conclusions, independent of this receptor: Persistent disease showed preferential use of TRBV28, TRBJ1-2 and TRBJ2-5, whereas newly diagnosed disease favored TRBV20-1 and TRBJ2-1. Sequencing and analysis were restricted to the TCR beta chain. A larger number of public clonotypes was shared among persistent patients (fewer than 3,000) than among newly diagnosed patients (around 870). The small sample size was acknowledged by the authors as a limitation that may reduce accuracy. Because the primary lesion, thyroid tissue, could not be accessed, the study looked at peripheral blood alone. Compared with newly diagnosed patients, patients with persistent Graves' disease had lower TCR Shannon entropy and fewer highly expanded clones, which suggests clonal expansion.

This specimen was peripheral blood mononuclear cells (PBMCs), taken when the disease was refractory, from a patient treated with antithyroid drugs. This TCR was sampled from a female donor with Graves disease. The V and J genes are TRBV28 and TRBJ2-6, with TRBD1 tentatively as D gene (5 bases match). The DNA sequence is TGTGCCAGCAGTCCCCCAGGCTCTGGGGCCAACGTCCCGACTTTC. It codes for CASSPPGSGANVPTF.